These T cell receptor beta chains were read from a single sample in a study of human T cells and chemical hapten exposure. TCRdb reanalysed the RACE reads using MiXCR and keeps one entry per CDR3 protein. The sample consists of over 30,000 distinct CDR3 sequences, more than 8% of them appearing once. The sequenced sample was whole blood, obtained in connection with sensitization to the hapten diphenylcyclopropenone (DPC). These receptors came from a man aged 45-65 years with alopecia areata. Some clones in this sample may be carry-over from other donors' samples. Each CDR3 is given without its conserved first and last residue.

V: TRBV2
CDR3: ASPVGRPGKSNQPQH

V: TRBV12-3/TRBV12-4
CDR3: ASSLVQGTETQY

V: TRBV18
CDR3: ASSPIGEETQY

V: TRBV29-1
CDR3: SVEVASKTQY

V: TRBV12-5
CDR3: ASGLGDRGAF

V: TRBV18
CDR3: ASSPLGTAAGQY

V: TRBV6-5
CDR3: ASTTGANVLT

V: TRBV20-1
CDR3: SARDGRDTGELF

V: TRBV12-3/TRBV12-4
CDR3: AGSLSTGAGTDTQY

V: TRBV9
CDR3: ASSVQLSGGPRELF

V: TRBV15
CDR3: ATSRAQTNNEQF

V: TRBV29-1
CDR3: SVERGADGYT

V: TRBV7-2
CDR3: ASSLARQQEQY

V: TRBV28
CDR3: ASSLEYSNQPQH

V: TRBV7-6
CDR3: ASSKPAGGLGTDTQY

V: TRBV28
CDR3: ASSLGGVAPYNEQF

V: TRBV7-3
CDR3: ASSLMGGKDEQY

V: TRBV6-2/TRBV6-3
CDR3: ASSYGSSSPGTVPTDTQY

V: TRBV2
CDR3: ASRMGQRDTQY

V: TRBV7-9
CDR3: ASRQQGTYGYT

V: TRBV10-3
CDR3: AIIGQNTGELF

V: TRBV5-1
CDR3: ASSLGHLSYEQY

V: TRBV24-1
CDR3: ATSDLQFAGEETQY

V: TRBV2
CDR3: ASTLGGGVDPGYT

V: TRBV2
CDR3: ASNLGQGLTEAF

V: TRBV18
CDR3: ASSSWDGNTGELF

V: TRBV2
CDR3: ASGTGGNTEAF

V: TRBV5-1
CDR3: ASSGGADTQY

V: TRBV7-2
CDR3: ASSLKYNYEQY

V: TRBV24-1
CDR3: ATSGIGSTDTQY

V: TRBV4-1
CDR3: ASSPGTSGPSYNEQF

V: TRBV5-1
CDR3: ASSLALTYEQY

V: TRBV4-1
CDR3: ASSQAGTTTGETQY